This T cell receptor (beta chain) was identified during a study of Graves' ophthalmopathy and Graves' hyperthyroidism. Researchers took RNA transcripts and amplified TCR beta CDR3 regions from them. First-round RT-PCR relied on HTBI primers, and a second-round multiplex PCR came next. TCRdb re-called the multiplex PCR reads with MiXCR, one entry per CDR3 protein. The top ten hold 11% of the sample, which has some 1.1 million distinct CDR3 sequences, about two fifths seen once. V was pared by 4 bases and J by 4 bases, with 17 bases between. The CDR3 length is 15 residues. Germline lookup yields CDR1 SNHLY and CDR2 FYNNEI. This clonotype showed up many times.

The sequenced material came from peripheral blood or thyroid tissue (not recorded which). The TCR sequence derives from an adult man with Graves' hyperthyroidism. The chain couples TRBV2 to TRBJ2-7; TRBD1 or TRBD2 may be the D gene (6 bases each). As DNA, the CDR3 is TGTGCCAGCAGTGGTCAGGGGACGGGGAGGTACGAGCAGTACTTC. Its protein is CASSGQGTGRYEQYF.